Sequencing of this TCR beta chain was carried out in a study of CD8+CD57+ T cells in acquired aplastic anemia. Study summary: Sorted CD4+ plus CD8+ cells gave DNA averaging about 3.2 ug. Findings and caveats of the study: It was found that twenty-nine CD8+ CDR3 sequences were shared between patients and controls. Patients versus controls showed no significant CD8+ Simpson's diversity difference.

CDR3 length: 13 amino acids. Germline CDR1 reads LGHNA; CDR2 reads YNFKEQ. Trimming took off 2 bases at V and 5 bases at J, with 9 bases between the two ends. About this clonotype: The antigen is not known.

Individuals selected for sequencing had exhibited CD8+CD57+ cell expansion on flow cytometry. The cohort consisted entirely of patients having severe acquired aplastic anemia. The study profiled TCR beta VDJ and CDR3 using genomic DNA as template. TCRdb reprocessed the reads via MiXCR and lists one record per CDR3 protein. The repertoire holds about 250,000 distinct CDR3 sequences, with around half as singletons. Sequencing was done on a sample of sorted CD4+, CD8+, or CD8+CD57+ T cells (not recorded which) from PBMCs. The source is a human donor with aplastic anemia. The gene calls are TRBV4-2 and TRBJ1-2, with D uncertain. In DNA form, the CDR3 reads TGTGCCAGCAGCCAAAACTTTGGGTATGGCTACACCTTC. It translates to CASSQNFGYGYTF.